This T cell receptor beta chain was captured in a study of vaccination and CD4 T cells after COVID-19. Turning to the study itself: Two doses of either BNT162b2 or mRNA-1273 vaccine went to participants.

A note on this clonotype: The antigen remains undetermined.

Scientists ran DNA taken from cultured CD4+ T cells through the Oncomine TCR Beta short-read assay for sequencing. Using its own MiXCR run on the PCR reads, TCRdb lists one record per CDR3 protein. The repertoire holds 11,000 or so distinct CDR3 sequences, with 45% to 70% as singletons. Study conclusions and caveats: Researchers report that 304 of 307 vaccine-specific clones in convalescent patients proved spike mono-reactive.

As to treatment: approximately nine-day PBMC culture with coronavirus spike peptide pools or control peptides (ViraFEST assay). Peptide pool stimulation in ViraFEST expanded antigen-specific T cells, whose TCRs were then sequenced. The sequenced sample consisted of CD4+ T cells from blood, cultured in vitro. This receptor was obtained from a human donor who had recovered from COVID-19.

The CDR3 spells CATSGGMGRQETQYF. The CDR3 DNA reads as TGTGCCACCAGTGGGGGCATGGGCAGACAAGAGACCCAGTACTTC. The V call is TRBV24-1, the J call TRBJ2-5; the D gene is possibly TRBD1 (5 bases). V lost 5 bases to trimming and J lost 2 bases, with 14 bases between them. CDR1 is KGHDR and CDR2 is SFDVKD in the germline V gene. The CDR3 length is 15 residues.